The 27 T cell receptor beta chains given below trace back to one sample, sequenced in a study of human T cells and chemical hapten exposure. TCRdb analysed the RACE reads with MiXCR anew, one entry per CDR3 protein. This table has 360,000 or so distinct CDR3 sequences, over 6% appearing once. Time point indicated: patch test 2, 6 weeks after DPC sensitization. Described treatment: therapeutic diphenylcyclopropenone sensitization with weekly scalp DPC. Here the sequenced sample was whole blood, taken in connection with sensitization to the hapten diphenylcyclopropenone (DPC). These receptors all come from a woman aged 18-29 years with alopecia areata. Some clones in this sample may be carry-over from other donors' samples.

At least ten counts were recorded for this clonotype. This chain uses TRBV5-5 with TRBJ1-2; 8 nucleotides agree with TRBD1. Germline CDR1 and CDR2: SGHKS and YYEKEE (reference sequence). With 4 bases clipped from V and 4 bases from J, the junction kept 9 bases outside the gene matches. The CDR3 length is 15 residues. CDR3 nucleotide sequence: TGTGCCAGCAGCATCCGGGACAGGCCTCTCTATGGCTACACCTTC. It translates to CASSIRDRPLYGYTF. Filled out from reference TRBV5-5 and TRBJ1-2, the complete variable domain reads DAGVTQSPTHLIKTRGQQVTLRCSPISGHKSVSWYQQVLGQGPQFIFQYYEKEERGRGNFPDRFSARQFPNYSSELNVNALLLGDSALYLCASSIRDRPLYGYTFGSGTRLTVV.

This clonotype was observed many times. V and J are TRBV7-8 and TRBJ1-1; D uncertain. CDR1 is SGHVS, CDR2 FQNEAQ, per germline. The CDR3 runs to 12 residues. Trimming cost V 2 bases and J 11 bases, with 12 bases left between them. The CDR3 here is CASSLTLRLAFF. Here the CDR3 DNA reads TGTGCCAGCAGCTTAACACTCAGGTTGGCTTTCTTT.

The V gene is TRBV11-1, the J gene TRBJ2-2, with 7 positions matching TRBD1. CDR3 length: 17 residues. Germline CDR1 is SGHAT and CDR2 is FQDESV (reference sequence). V gave up 0 bases and J gave up 3 bases; unmatched junction bases: 7. The CDR3 nucleotides read TGTGCCAGCAGCTTAGCGTACAGGGGACCGGACACCGGGGAGCTGTTTTTT. This codes for CASSLAYRGPDTGELFF.

This chain joins TRBV9 and TRBJ2-4; D is undetermined. Germline CDR1 SGDLS, CDR2 YYNGEE. The V end was cut by 0 bases, the J end by 15 bases, with 16 bases between. The CDR3 has 13 residues. The CDR3 DNA follows: TGTGCCAGCAGCGTAGCGGTCGCAGGCTTTAGGTACTTC. It codes for CASSVAVAGFRYF.

This clonotype was found many times. This chain joins TRBV5-5 and TRBJ2-3, with D uncertain. Trimming took 0 bases from V and 10 from J, leaving 15 bases between them. The CDR3 has 14 amino acids. The germline V gene encodes CDR1 SGHKS and CDR2 YYEKEE (reference sequence). The CDR3 sequence: CASSLAPSVGPQYF. CDR3 nucleotides: TGTGCCAGCAGCTTGGCCCCGTCGGTCGGGCCGCAGTATTTT.

The chain employs TRBV7-8 and TRBJ1-1; 12 bases map to TRBD1. The CDR3 is 18 amino acids. The V gene's germline CDR1 is SGHVS and CDR2 FQNEAQ. V shed 3 bases and J 5 bases; nucleotides not matched to a gene: 13. CDR3 in DNA: TGTGCCAGCAGCTTTAACCGGGACAGGGGGCGTCGACAGACTGAAGCTTTCTTT. The encoded protein is CASSFNRDRGRRQTEAFF. Full variable domain (missing parts from reference TRBV7-8 and TRBJ1-1): GAGVSQSPRYKVAKRGQDVALRCDPISGHVSLFWYQQALGQGPEFLTYFQNEAQLDKSGLPSDRFFAERPEGSVSTLKIQRTQQEDSAVYLCASSFNRDRGRRQTEAFFGQGTRLTVV.

The rearrangement uses TRBV7-2 and TRBJ2-3; D remains ambiguous. Germline CDR1 and CDR2: SGHTA and FQGNSA. Trimming shortened V by 5 bases and J by 5 bases, and 11 bases separated the two germline ends. The CDR3 totals 13 residues. The CDR3 loop reads CASSPLYQDTQYF. The CDR3, as DNA: TGTGCCAGCAGCCCCCTTTACCAAGATACGCAGTATTTT.

This clonotype has ten or more counts. The gene calls are TRBV7-9 and TRBJ2-1; tentatively, D is TRBD2 (6 bases). Between the trimmed V and J ends, which lost 5 bases and 9 bases, there was a span of 11 bases. The CDR3 consists of 12 residues. Germline V gene lookup returns CDR1 SEHNR and CDR2 FQNEAQ (reference sequence). CDR3 DNA sequence: TGTGCCAGCAGCCGCGGAGGGACTGAGCAGTTCTTC. As protein: CASSRGGTEQFF.

In this sample, this clonotype turned up many times. The chain uses TRBV11-3 and TRBJ1-1; D gene unclear. The CDR3 sequence is 13 residues long. Germline-derived CDR1 and CDR2 are SGHNT and YENEEA. The V end lost 0 bases, the J end lost 6 bases, and 8 bases lay between the germline ends. The CDR3 protein is CASSLDFGSEAFF. DNA for the CDR3: TGTGCCAGCAGCTTAGATTTCGGGTCTGAAGCTTTCTTT.

The table lists this clonotype with many counts. The rearrangement links TRBV27 to TRBJ1-1; a possible D gene is TRBD1 (5 bases). Germline V gene lookup returns CDR1 MNHEY and CDR2 SMNVEV (reference sequence). With 6 bases removed from V and 3 bases from J, the gap between germline ends came to 11 bases. The length of the CDR3 is 13 residues. CDR3 protein: CASRRGTHTEAFF. CDR3 DNA: TGTGCCAGCAGGAGGGGCACGCACACTGAAGCTTTCTTT.

This clonotype occurred many times. This chain links TRBV18 with TRBJ1-6, with 8 bases that match TRBD1. The V gene's germline CDR1 is KGHSH and CDR2 LQKENI. V lost 5 bases and J lost 4; bases outside the gene matches: 4. The CDR3 spans 15 residues. CDR3 in amino acids: CASSIGTGYNSPLHF. CDR3 sequence (DNA): TGTGCCAGCTCAATCGGGACAGGTTATAATTCACCCCTCCACTTT.

The chain uses TRBV6-2 or TRBV6-3 and TRBJ1-2; weak D call: TRBD1 (6 bases). In germline, CDR1 is MNHEY, CDR2 SVGEGT. The CDR3 extends over 13 amino acids. Trimming left V 7 bases short and J 8 bases short, with 17 bases between. The CDR3 DNA is TGTGCCAGCACCGACAGGTTTGGAGGCGGCTACACCTTC. Amino acids: CASTDRFGGGYTF.

This clonotype appeared many times. Mismatch with germline at one junction end may stem from a read error. The genes are TRBV28 and TRBJ1-1, with unresolved D. Looked up from germline, CDR1 is MDHEN and CDR2 is SYDVKM. This CDR3 has 10 residues. In DNA, the CDR3 is TGTGCCAGCAGTTCGTGGACGGCCGATTTT. Amino acid sequence: CASSSWTADF.

This clonotype occurred many times. The chain has TRBV4-2 and TRBJ1-5; weak D call: TRBD1 (5 bases). The germline V and J ends were trimmed by 4 bases and 5 bases, with 12 bases remaining between them. Germline CDR1 and CDR2: LGHNA and YNFKEQ. The CDR3 consists of 14 residues. Here the CDR3 reads CASSPQGVYQPQHF. The CDR3 coding sequence is TGTGCCAGCAGCCCTCAGGGAGTCTATCAGCCCCAGCATTTT.

In the case of this clonotype: A read error is possible here, since a much larger clone lies one base away. V gene TRBV5-6 combines with J gene TRBJ1-4; TRBD1 is a possible D gene (6 bases). Germline CDR1 and CDR2: SGHDT and YYEEEE. The CDR3 has 14 amino acids. V gave up 4 bases and J gave up 4 bases, with 11 bases separating them. CDR3 bases: TGTGCCAGCAGCCAGACAGGCGGTAATGAAAAACTGTTTTTT. Amino acids: CASSQTGGNEKLFF.

This clonotype has at least ten counts. The chain joins TRBV7-2 to TRBJ1-2, with TRBD1 matching over 10 bases. The CDR3 contains 14 residues. J lost 6 bases, V lost 6 bases, and 7 bases had no gene match. Per the germline V gene, CDR1 is SGHTA and CDR2 is FQGNSA. The CDR3 DNA is TGTGCCAGCAGTAAGACAGGGGGCGACCATGGCTACACCTTC. It yields the protein CASSKTGGDHGYTF.

The chain joins TRBV4-1 to TRBJ1-1; 7 positions match TRBD1. Looked up from germline, CDR1 is MGHRA and CDR2 is YSYEKL. The CDR3 has 14 residues. J lost 11 bases, V lost 2 bases, and 11 bases had no gene match. CDR3 DNA sequence: TGCGCCAGCAGCCAATTTATGCCGACAGGGAGCGCTTTCTTT. Residues: CASSQFMPTGSAFF.

This clonotype was detected many times. V gene TRBV3-1 combines with J gene TRBJ2-1; TRBD1 aligns across 11 bases. With V trimmed by 2 bases and J by 10 bases, 13 bases remained unmatched. Germline V gene sequence: CDR1 LGHDT, CDR2 YNNKEL (reference sequence). CDR3 length equals 17 residues. The CDR3 DNA is TGTGCCAGCAGCCAATGGACAGGGGGCTCCCCGATCGGGGAGCAGTTCTTC. Its protein is CASSQWTGGSPIGEQFF.

This chain connects TRBV7-8 to TRBJ2-3, with TRBD2 matching 11 bases. The germline V gene has CDR1 SGHVS and CDR2 FQNEAQ. This CDR3 has 16 amino acids. The V gene end was trimmed by 5 bases and the J gene end by 9 bases; junction bases not matched to a gene: 13. The CDR3 sequence: CASSRDRLAGGQTQYF. The CDR3 nucleotides are TGTGCCAGCAGCCGCGATCGGCTAGCGGGGGGCCAAACGCAGTATTTT.

This clonotype has more than one count but fewer than ten. This chain joins TRBV29-1 and TRBJ2-3; D is unresolved. The V and J ends lost 2 bases and 5 bases respectively, with 17 bases between them. The CDR3 runs 15 residues. Germline CDR1 reads SQVTM; CDR2 reads ANQGSEA. In DNA, the CDR3 is TGCAGCGTTGAATACCGGCCTCACTCGGGAGATACGCAGTATTTT. Protein sequence: CSVEYRPHSGDTQYF.

The sample holds a few counts of this clonotype. The chain couples TRBV6-5 to TRBJ1-2, with D maybe TRBD1 (6 bases). Germline values: CDR1 MNHEY, CDR2 SVGAGI. The CDR3 runs to 14 residues. The germline V and J ends were trimmed by 2 bases and 2 bases, with 9 bases remaining between them. CDR3 residues: CASSYGGNNYGYTF. The CDR3 nucleotides are TGTGCCAGCAGTTACGGGGGCAACAACTATGGCTACACCTTC.

This clonotype was detected a few times. CDR3 bases: TGTGCCAGCAGTGAGCCCTCTGGGACACCCTCCTACGAGCAGTACTTC. Residues: CASSEPSGTPSYEQYF. This chain connects TRBV12-3 or TRBV12-4 to TRBJ2-7, with D tentatively TRBD1 (6 bases). The CDR3 loop spans 16 amino acids. Trimming took off 5 bases at V and 0 bases at J, with 17 bases between the two ends.

The chain has TRBV7-3 and TRBJ2-4; D gene unclear. This CDR3 is 15 amino acids long. Trimming pared 2 bases from V and 6 bases from J, leaving 14 bases between. CDR1 and CDR2 from the germline V gene are SGHTA and FQGTGA. CDR3 sequence: CASSLVPSGRNIQYF. CDR3 in DNA: TGTGCCAGCAGCTTAGTCCCCTCCGGCAGAAACATTCAGTACTTC.

This chain connects TRBV5-1 to TRBJ2-5; D remains unclear. V shed 1 base and J shed 4 bases, with 17 bases lying between them. The germline gives CDR1 SGHRS, CDR2 YFSETQ. The length of the CDR3 is 16 residues. CDR3 protein: CASSLTPTLGVETQYF. DNA of the CDR3: TGCGCCAGCAGCTTGACCCCCACGCTTGGGGTAGAGACCCAGTACTTC.

This clonotype has only a few counts. V gene TRBV6-6 combines with J gene TRBJ2-3; either TRBD1 or TRBD2 may fit D (5 bases each). Germline-derived CDR1 and CDR2 are MNHNY and SVGAGI (reference sequence). The CDR3 length is 16 residues. V was trimmed by 6 bases and J by 0 bases, leaving 16 bases between them. The CDR3 reads CASRRTGAASTDTQYF. The CDR3 DNA reads TGTGCCAGCAGACGGACCGGGGCAGCTAGCACAGATACGCAGTATTTT.

This clonotype was observed at least ten times. The chain joins TRBV4-1 to TRBJ1-5; tentatively, D is TRBD1 (6 bases). The CDR3 is 18 amino acids. In germline, CDR1 is MGHRA, CDR2 YSYEKL. The germline V and J ends were trimmed by 0 bases and 0 bases, with 15 bases remaining between them. CDR3 sequence (DNA): TGCGCCAGCAGCCAAGATATTGCAGGGGTAGGTAGCAATCAGCCCCAGCATTTT. Protein product: CASSQDIAGVGSNQPQHF.

This chain connects TRBV7-9 to TRBJ2-1; the match to TRBD2 covers 8 bases. With 5 bases clipped from V and 9 bases from J, the junction kept 6 bases outside the gene matches. The CDR3 contains 13 residues. Germline V gives CDR1 SEHNR, CDR2 FQNEAQ (reference sequence). CDR3 sequence reads: CASSRDSGAEQFF. Here the CDR3 DNA reads TGTGCCAGCAGCCGAGATAGCGGGGCTGAGCAGTTCTTC.